Reported below is one T cell receptor (beta chain). Assignment of participants to cohorts was predicated upon participant-reported clinical history. Study processing details: Reference gene primer amplification gave estimated nucleated cell counts. The repertoire was sequenced with immunoSEQ multiplex PCR; TCRdb's copy has only in-frame clones and lacks some. That table gives V, J and clone size, and the DNA gave D and trimming. The table includes hundreds of thousands of clones, about 80% detected once. This sample is drawn from a study of blood T cell repertoires in COVID-19. Overall study: T cells, B-cell-depleted T cells, or PBMCs supplied cDNA or gDNA.

The CDR3 length is 13 residues. V lost 3 bases and J lost 0, with 6 bases in between. In germline, CDR1 is SGHDT, CDR2 YYEEEE. Sequencing was carried out using PBMCs or T cells enriched from blood (not recorded which). The chain uses TRBV5-6 and TRBJ1-2; unclear D gene. The receptor's source is a woman aged 45 to 65 who had been exposed to COVID-19. The DNA for the CDR3 is TGTGCCAGCAGCTCAACAGCTAACTATGGCTACACCTTC. Translating it yields CASSSTANYGYTF.